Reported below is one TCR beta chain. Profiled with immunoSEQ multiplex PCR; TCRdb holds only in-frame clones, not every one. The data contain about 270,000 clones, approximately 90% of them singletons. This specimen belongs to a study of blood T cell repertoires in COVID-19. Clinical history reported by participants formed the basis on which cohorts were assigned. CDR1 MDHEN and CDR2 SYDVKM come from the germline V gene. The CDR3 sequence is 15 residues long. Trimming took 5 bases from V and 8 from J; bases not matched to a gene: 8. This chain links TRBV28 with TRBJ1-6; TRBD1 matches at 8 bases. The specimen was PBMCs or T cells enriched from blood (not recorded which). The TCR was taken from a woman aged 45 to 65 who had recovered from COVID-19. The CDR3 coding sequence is TGTGCCAGCAGTGGACGGGACAGGCCGGATTCACCCCTCCACTTT. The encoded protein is CASSGRDRPDSPLHF. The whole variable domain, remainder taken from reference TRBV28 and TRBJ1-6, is DVKVTQSSRYLVKRTGEKVFLECVQDMDHENMFWYRQDPGLGLRLIYFSYDVKMKEKGDIPEGYSVSREKKERFSLILESASTNQTSMYLCASSGRDRPDSPLHFGNGTRLTVT.